What follows are 14 T cell receptor beta chains derived from one specimen sequenced in a study of circulating and synovial CD4+ cells in juvenile arthritis. Data came from immunoSEQ multiplex PCR; TCRdb stores just in-frame clones and leaves some out. The sample yields 30,000 to 40,000 clones, about 95% seen once. The material sequenced was CD4+ T cells from blood. Receptors were obtained from a human donor with juvenile idiopathic arthritis.

V is TRBV20-1 and J is TRBJ1-1; no reliable D call. The V gene lost 6 bases and the J gene lost 7 bases, with 12 bases spanning the gap. CDR1 and CDR2 (germline): DFQATT, SNEGSKA (reference sequence). This CDR3 has 11 residues. CDR3 residues: CSANPGIEAFF. The CDR3 bases are TGCAGTGCGAATCCAGGTATTGAAGCTTTCTTT.

The genes are TRBV7-9 and TRBJ1-4; the match to TRBD1 covers 7 bases. Germline CDR1 and CDR2: SEHNR and FQNEAQ (reference sequence). The CDR3 loop spans 15 amino acids. With 2 bases clipped from V and 2 bases from J, the junction kept 2 bases outside the gene matches. CDR3: CASSLTTGTNEKLFF. CDR3 nucleotide sequence: TGTGCCAGCAGCTTAACGACAGGGACTAATGAAAAACTGTTTTTT.

V is TRBV2 and J is TRBJ1-2; 7 bases match TRBD1. From germline, CDR1 is SNHLY and CDR2 FYNNEI. The CDR3 consists of 15 residues. V gave up 3 bases and J gave up 7 bases; unmatched junction bases: 11. The CDR3 is CASSERGRGLVGYTF. The CDR3 DNA follows: TGTGCCAGCAGTGAGAGGGGCAGGGGGTTGGTTGGCTACACCTTC.

The chain joins TRBV28 to TRBJ1-5, with D possibly TRBD1 on 6 matching bases. Trimming took off 10 bases at V and 0 bases at J, with 19 bases between the two ends. CDR1 is MDHEN, CDR2 SYDVKM, per germline. The CDR3 covers 16 residues. The chain's CDR3 is CAIHPAGASSNQPQHF. The CDR3 DNA is TGTGCCATCCACCCCGCGGGGGCAAGTAGCAATCAGCCCCAGCATTTT.

This sequence joins TRBV10-1 and TRBJ2-7, with 8 positions matching TRBD2. The germline gives CDR1 WNHNN, CDR2 SYGVQD (reference sequence). The CDR3 sequence is 16 residues long. V shed 5 bases and J 1 base; nucleotides not matched to a gene: 10. CDR3 region: CASSPGGGRNSYEQYF. CDR3 coding DNA: TGCGCCAGCAGTCCCGGGGGGGGGCGGAATTCCTACGAGCAGTACTTC.

This chain uses TRBV4-1 with TRBJ2-5, with 9 bases matching TRBD2. Per the germline V gene, CDR1 is MGHRA and CDR2 is YSYEKL. The CDR3 length is 15 residues. The V and J ends lost 1 base and 5 bases, in that order; junction bases with no gene match: 5. In nucleotides, the CDR3 is TGCGCCAGCAGCCAAGGGCGGGGGGGCCGGGAGACCCAGTACTTC. As protein: CASSQGRGGRETQYF.

The V call is TRBV28, the J call TRBJ1-5; D perhaps matches TRBD1 (6 bases). The CDR3 sequence is 15 residues long. With 6 bases removed from V and 7 bases from J, the gap between germline ends came to 19 bases. CDR1 is MDHEN and CDR2 is SYDVKM in the germline V gene. The CDR3 nucleotides are TGTGCCAGCAGAGGGGGGGGTCGGGATTGGCAGCCCCAGCATTTT. It encodes CASRGGGRDWQPQHF.

J is TRBJ2-5 and V is TRBV28; 7 nucleotides line up with TRBD1. The CDR3 spans 14 residues. Per germline, CDR1 MDHEN and CDR2 SYDVKM. V shed 6 bases, J shed 5 bases, and the junction held 9 bases outside the gene matches. The CDR3 loop is CASSSQGVGETQYF. CDR3 DNA sequence: TGTGCCAGCAGCTCGCAGGGGGTTGGGGAGACCCAGTACTTC.

V usage is TRBV7-9 and J usage is TRBJ1-6, with D maybe TRBD1 (5 bases). The ends were cut back, 1 base at V and 5 bases at J, with 6 bases in the middle. The CDR3 covers 14 residues. Germline CDR1 reads SEHNR; CDR2 reads FQNEAQ (reference sequence). In DNA, the CDR3 is TGTGCCAGCAGCTTAGAAGGGGATAATTCACCCCTCCACTTT. This sequence encodes CASSLEGDNSPLHF. The full variable domain, its missing parts supplied by reference TRBV7-9 and TRBJ1-6, is DTGVSQNPRHKITKRGQNVTFRCDPISEHNRLYWYRQTLGQGPEFLTYFQNEAQLEKSRLLSDRFSAERPKGSFSTLEIQRTEQGDSAMYLCASSLEGDNSPLHFGNGTRLTVT.

This chain connects TRBV21-1 to TRBJ2-3; TRBD2 is taken as the D call from the table, unchecked against the DNA. TRBV21-1 is termed a pseudogene. CDR3 length: 18 amino acids. The CDR3 region is CASSKEDTSGGATDTQYF. CDR3 bases: TGTGCCAGCAGCAAAGAGGACACTAGCGGGGGGGCGACAGATACGCAGTATTTT.

The CDR3: CASSFSRGAQYF. CDR3 in DNA: TGTGCCAGCAGTTTTTCGCGTGGAGCCCAGTACTTC. The chain recombines TRBV28 with TRBJ2-5; D remains ambiguous. Germline CDR1 is MDHEN and CDR2 is SYDVKM. The germline V and J ends were trimmed by 3 bases and 9 bases, with 11 bases remaining between them. The CDR3 extends over 12 amino acids.

This chain connects TRBV9 to TRBJ1-2, with D possibly being TRBD1 (6 bases). The CDR3 spans 14 residues. Per the germline V gene, CDR1 is SGDLS and CDR2 is YYNGEE. The V end was cut by 1 base, the J end by 3 bases, with 10 bases between. In DNA form, the CDR3 reads TGTGCCAGCAGCGTAAATTCAGGGGACTATGGCTACACCTTC. Translating it yields CASSVNSGDYGYTF.

This clone was seen once. The chain is built from TRBV18 and TRBJ2-7; a possible D gene is TRBD1 (6 bases). Trimming left V 1 base short and J 1 base short, with 17 bases between. From germline, CDR1 is KGHSH and CDR2 LQKENI. CDR3 size: 17 residues. This CDR3 reads CASSPQESGVGSYEQYF. Written as DNA, the CDR3 is TGTGCCAGCTCACCACAAGAGTCAGGGGTGGGTTCCTACGAGCAGTACTTC.

The chain uses TRBV5-8 and TRBJ2-1; D call uncertain. Trimming stripped 7 bases from V and 8 bases from J, with 19 bases between. The length of the CDR3 is 14 residues. The germline CDR1 and CDR2 sequences are SGHTS and YDEGEE. The DNA for the CDR3 is TGTGCCAGCTTCCTTAGCAACGTCCCCCATGAGCAGTTCTTC. Translating gives CASFLSNVPHEQFF.